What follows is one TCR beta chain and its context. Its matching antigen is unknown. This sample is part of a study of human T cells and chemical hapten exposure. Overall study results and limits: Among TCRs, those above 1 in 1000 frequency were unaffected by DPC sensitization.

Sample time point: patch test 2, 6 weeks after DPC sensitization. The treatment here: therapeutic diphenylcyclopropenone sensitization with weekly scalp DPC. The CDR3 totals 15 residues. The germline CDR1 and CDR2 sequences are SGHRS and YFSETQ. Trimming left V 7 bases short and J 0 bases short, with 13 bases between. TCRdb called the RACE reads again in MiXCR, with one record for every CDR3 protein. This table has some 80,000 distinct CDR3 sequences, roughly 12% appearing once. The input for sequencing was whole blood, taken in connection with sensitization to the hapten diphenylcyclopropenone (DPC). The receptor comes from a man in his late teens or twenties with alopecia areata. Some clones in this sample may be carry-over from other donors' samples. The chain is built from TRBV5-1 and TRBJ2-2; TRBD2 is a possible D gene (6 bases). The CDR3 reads CASGTGVANTGELFF. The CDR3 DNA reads TGCGCCAGCGGTACGGGGGTTGCGAACACCGGGGAGCTGTTTTTT.